The 19 T cell receptor beta chains in this list originate from one sample, sequenced in a study of T-cell reconstitution after alpha-beta-depleted transplantation in children. Construction of the TCRbeta library involved unique molecular identifiers. TCRdb passed the PCR reads through MiXCR, listing each CDR3 protein once. The data hold 500,000 to 600,000 distinct CDR3 sequences, with around 20% observed a single time. Sequences were derived from PBMCs from the stem cell graft donor, sampled from the stem cell graft. Source of these receptors: a human donor who donated a stem cell graft to a child with acute lymphoblastic leukemia.

This clonotype was recorded at least ten times. V and J are TRBV20-1 and TRBJ2-1, with a tentative D call TRBD2 (5 bases). The germline V gene encodes CDR1 DFQATT and CDR2 SNEGSKA (reference sequence). V shed 5 bases and J shed 16 bases, with 18 bases lying between them. The CDR3 has 11 amino acids. CDR3 protein: CSAASGAVGFF. For the CDR3, the DNA is TGCAGTGCTGCGAGCGGAGCGGTAGGATTCTTC.

A few counts support this clonotype. The chain combines TRBV7-9 with TRBJ2-1; 7 bases match TRBD1. The ends lost 3 bases at V and 4 bases at J; junction bases unmatched: 3. The CDR3 is 14 amino acids. The germline gives CDR1 SEHNR, CDR2 FQNEAQ (reference sequence). DNA for the CDR3: TGTGCCAGCAGCTTCGGCAGGGGGTACAATGAGCAGTTCTTC. Protein: CASSFGRGYNEQFF.

In its sample, this clonotype was seen a few times. The chain recombines TRBV12-3 or TRBV12-4 with TRBJ2-7; 9 bases are shared with TRBD1. CDR3 length: 15 amino acids. V lost 5 bases and J lost 2; bases outside the gene matches: 7. The DNA for the CDR3 is TGTGCCAGCAGTCCCCGGGACAGGGCGACCTACGAGCAGTACTTC. It translates to CASSPRDRATYEQYF.

The table lists this clonotype with a few counts. Written as DNA, the CDR3 is TGTGCCAGCAGTTACTCGAGAAGCTCCAGCACAGATACGCAGTATTTT. Translated: CASSYSRSSSTDTQYF. The chain couples TRBV6-5 to TRBJ2-3; D remains unclear. The CDR3 totals 16 residues. Per the germline V gene, CDR1 is MNHEY and CDR2 is SVGAGI. With 0 bases removed from V and 0 bases from J, the gap between germline ends came to 10 bases.

The rearrangement uses TRBV29-1 and TRBJ2-1; 8 bases align to TRBD2. CDR1 is SQVTM and CDR2 is ANQGSEA in the germline V gene. V was clipped by 6 bases and J by 4 bases; unmatched bases: 11. The CDR3 loop spans 15 amino acids. This chain's CDR3 is CSVLGPSGRYNEQFF. CDR3 DNA sequence: TGCAGCGTCCTAGGCCCCAGCGGGAGATACAATGAGCAGTTCTTC.

This clonotype was found many times. V gene TRBV7-8 combines with J gene TRBJ2-3; D is unresolved. The CDR3 contains 11 residues. Germline V gene sequence: CDR1 SGHVS, CDR2 FQNEAQ. V lost 2 bases, J lost 11 bases, and 8 bases lay in between. The CDR3 DNA reads TGTGCCAGCAGCTTAATCACTCTGCAGTATTTT. Its protein is CASSLITLQYF.

This chain joins TRBV27 and TRBJ1-2; TRBD1 is a possible D gene (5 bases). Germline CDR1 MNHEY, CDR2 SMNVEV (reference sequence). The CDR3 has 13 residues. Trimming shortened V by 4 bases and J by 8 bases, and 14 bases separated the two germline ends. CDR3 coding DNA: TGTGCCAGCAGTTACCAGGGACCTGGAGGCTACACCTTC. Its protein product is CASSYQGPGGYTF.

The table lists this clonotype with a few counts. The chain uses TRBV30 and TRBJ2-6, with D perhaps TRBD1 (5 bases). Germline lookup yields CDR1 GTSNPN and CDR2 SVGIG (reference sequence). Trimming shortened V by 7 bases and J by 0 bases, and 19 bases separated the two germline ends. The length of the CDR3 is 17 residues. This chain's CDR3 is CASKDSPSYSGANVLTF. The CDR3 DNA sequence: TGTGCCTCTAAAGACAGTCCGTCCTACTCTGGGGCCAACGTCCTGACTTTC.

In its sample, this clonotype was seen a few times. This chain uses TRBV5-6 with TRBJ2-1; TRBD2 agrees at 13 bases. The CDR3 length is 15 residues. Germline V gene data show CDR1 as SGHDT and CDR2 as YYEEEE. V shed 3 bases, J shed 8 bases, and the junction held 5 bases outside the gene matches. CDR3: CASSYRTSGSDEQFF. In nucleotides, the CDR3 is TGTGCCAGCAGCTATAGGACTAGCGGGAGCGATGAGCAGTTCTTC. The full variable domain, its missing parts supplied by reference TRBV5-6 and TRBJ2-1, is DAGVTQSPTHLIKTRGQQVTLRCSPKSGHDTVSWYQQALGQGPQFIFQYYEEEERQRGNFPDRFSGHQFPNYSSELNVNALLLGDSALYLCASSYRTSGSDEQFFGPGTRLTVL.

The J gene is TRBJ2-4, the V gene TRBV6-2 or TRBV6-3, with TRBD2 matching over 7 bases. This CDR3 has 16 residues. The germline gives CDR1 MNHEY, CDR2 SVGEGT. With 6 bases clipped from V and 8 bases from J, the junction kept 16 bases outside the gene matches. This CDR3 is CASRPFVLAEMDIQYF. CDR3 coding DNA: TGTGCCAGCAGACCCTTCGTCCTAGCGGAGATGGACATTCAGTACTTC.

The chain combines TRBV29-1 with TRBJ2-1, with D uncertain. CDR1 SQVTM and CDR2 ANQGSEA come from the germline V gene. Trimming cost V 6 bases and J 3 bases, with 6 bases left between them. There are 11 residues in the CDR3. The CDR3 DNA follows: TGCAGCGTCGCCATCTACAATGAGCAGTTCTTC. Translated: CSVAIYNEQFF.

The chain recombines TRBV7-2 with TRBJ2-1; D is possibly TRBD1 or TRBD2 (5 bases each). Trimming cost V 5 bases and J 10 bases, with 21 bases left between them. CDR1 is SGHTA, CDR2 FQGNSA, per germline. The CDR3 runs to 15 residues. DNA for the CDR3: TGTGCCAGCAGCCTGGGGCGGGCTTGGCGAGGCGAGCAGTTCTTC. It codes for CASSLGRAWRGEQFF.

This clonotype has just a few counts. V gene TRBV20-1 combines with J gene TRBJ1-1, with a tentative D call TRBD1 (5 bases). The CDR3 sequence is 15 residues long. The germline V gene has CDR1 DFQATT and CDR2 SNEGSKA (reference sequence). Deletions cut 5 bases from V and 1 base from J, with 17 bases between. CDR3 loop: CSAGHAGWKNTEAFF. CDR3 sequence (DNA): TGCAGTGCTGGACATGCAGGGTGGAAGAACACTGAAGCTTTCTTT.

The chain combines TRBV12-3 or TRBV12-4 with TRBJ2-1; 8 bases are a match to TRBD1. V trimming: 6 bases; J trimming: 3 bases; junction bases outside the gene matches: 10. CDR3 size: 16 residues. The CDR3 bases are TGTGCCAGCAGCCCCACAGACAGGGGATTCTACAATGAGCAGTTCTTC. Its translation: CASSPTDRGFYNEQFF.

This clonotype has a handful of counts. Here the CDR3 DNA reads TGTGCCAGCAGTTCAGGACTAGGCCTTTACAATGAGCAGTTCTTC. Encoded protein: CASSSGLGLYNEQFF. This chain links TRBV6-4 with TRBJ2-1, with TRBD2 matching over 7 bases. CDR1 is MRHNA, CDR2 SNTAGT, per germline. The ends lost 5 bases at V and 4 bases at J; junction bases unmatched: 8. This CDR3 is built from 15 residues.

The chain carries TRBV21-1 and TRBJ1-1. TRBV21-1 is a listed pseudogene. CDR3 length equals 19 residues. The CDR3: CASITHWGSGEPVDPEAFF. DNA of the CDR3: TGTGCCAGCATCACCCATTGGGGGAGCGGGGAGCCGGTCGACCCTGAAGCTTTCTTT.

This rearrangement joins TRBV7-6 to TRBJ1-4; no reliable D call. The CDR3 contains 16 residues. Germline CDR1 SGHVS, CDR2 FNYEAQ. Trimming took off 5 bases at V and 2 bases at J, with 15 bases between the two ends. This CDR3 reads CASSLGETKTNEKLFF. The CDR3 DNA reads TGTGCCAGCAGCCTAGGAGAAACCAAGACTAATGAAAAACTGTTTTTT.

The genes are TRBV7-9 and TRBJ2-7; D is perhaps TRBD1 (6 bases). The CDR3 totals 13 residues. Trimming took off 6 bases at V and 6 bases at J, with 15 bases between the two ends. CDR1 SEHNR and CDR2 FQNEAQ come from the germline V gene (reference sequence). This CDR3 is CASRSTPGAEQYF. In DNA, the CDR3 is TGTGCCAGCAGATCAACCCCAGGGGCCGAGCAGTACTTC.

Concerning this clonotype: At one end the junction does not follow the germline gene, possibly because of a read error. The CDR3 is CCARTIPGTGGYEQYF. The CDR3, as DNA: TGCTGTGCTAGAACAATTCCCGGGACAGGGGGGTACGAGCAGTACTTC. The gene calls are TRBV20-1 and TRBJ2-7; 11 bases match TRBD1. CDR3 length: 16 residues. Germline assignment: CDR1 DFQATT and CDR2 SNEGSKA (reference sequence).